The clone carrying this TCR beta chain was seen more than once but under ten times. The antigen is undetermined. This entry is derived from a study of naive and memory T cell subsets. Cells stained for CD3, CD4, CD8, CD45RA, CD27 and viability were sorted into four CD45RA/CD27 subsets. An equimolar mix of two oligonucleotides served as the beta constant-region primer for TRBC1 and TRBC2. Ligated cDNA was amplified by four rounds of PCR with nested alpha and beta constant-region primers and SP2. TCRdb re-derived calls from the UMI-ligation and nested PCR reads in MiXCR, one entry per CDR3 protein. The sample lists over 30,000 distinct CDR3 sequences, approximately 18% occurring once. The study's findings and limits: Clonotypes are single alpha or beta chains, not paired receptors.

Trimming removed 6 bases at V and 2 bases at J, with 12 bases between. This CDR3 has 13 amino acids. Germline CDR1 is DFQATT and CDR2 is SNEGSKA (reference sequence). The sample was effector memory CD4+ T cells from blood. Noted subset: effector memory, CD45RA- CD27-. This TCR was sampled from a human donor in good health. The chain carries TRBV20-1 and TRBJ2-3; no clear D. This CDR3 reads CSAVVPFTDTQYF. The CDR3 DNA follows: TGCAGTGCGGTCGTCCCCTTCACAGATACGCAGTATTTT.